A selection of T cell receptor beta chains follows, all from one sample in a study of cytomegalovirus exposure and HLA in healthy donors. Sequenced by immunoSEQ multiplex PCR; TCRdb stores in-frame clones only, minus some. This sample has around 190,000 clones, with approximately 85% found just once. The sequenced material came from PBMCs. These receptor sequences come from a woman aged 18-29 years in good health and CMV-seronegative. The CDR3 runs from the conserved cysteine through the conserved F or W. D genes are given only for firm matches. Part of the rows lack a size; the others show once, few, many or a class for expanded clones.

CDR3aa: CASSLRGLPKNIQYF
CDR3nt: TGTGCCAGCAGCTTAAGGGGGCTACCCAAAAACATTCAGTACTTC
abundance: .
v_gene: TRBV11-2
d_gene: TRBD1
j_gene: TRBJ2-4

CDR3aa: CSVARGHGSNQPQHF
CDR3nt: TGCAGCGTCGCGAGGGGGCATGGGAGCAATCAGCCCCAGCATTTT
abundance: .
v_gene: TRBV29-1
d_gene: TRBD1
j_gene: TRBJ1-5

CDR3aa: CASSLATSGGAKTQYF
CDR3nt: TGTGCCAGCAGCTTAGCGACTAGCGGGGGGGCTAAGACCCAGTACTTC
abundance: .
v_gene: TRBV7-2
d_gene: TRBD2
j_gene: TRBJ2-5

CDR3aa: CASSPRDTAYEQYF
CDR3nt: TGTGCCAGCAGTCCCCGGGACACTGCCTACGAGCAGTACTTC
abundance: once
v_gene: TRBV6-5
d_gene: .
j_gene: TRBJ2-7

CDR3aa: CASSYSGQGVDEQFF
CDR3nt: TGTGCCAGCAGTTACTCTGGACAGGGGGTAGATGAGCAGTTCTTC
abundance: .
v_gene: TRBV6-6
d_gene: TRBD1
j_gene: TRBJ2-1

CDR3aa: CASSERGTVNTEAFF
CDR3nt: TGTGCCAGCAGTGAGAGAGGGACAGTTAACACTGAAGCTTTCTTT
abundance: .
v_gene: TRBV25-1
d_gene: TRBD1
j_gene: TRBJ1-1

CDR3aa: CASSFSGGPQNTGELFF
CDR3nt: TGTGCCAGCAGCTTTTCGGGAGGGCCACAGAACACCGGGGAGCTGTTTTTT
abundance: .
v_gene: TRBV5-4
d_gene: TRBD2
j_gene: TRBJ2-2

CDR3aa: CASSDDRDSYGYTF
CDR3nt: TGTGCCAGCAGTGATGACAGGGACTCCTATGGCTACACCTTC
abundance: .
v_gene: TRBV27
d_gene: TRBD1
j_gene: TRBJ1-2

CDR3aa: CASSKEDLSNQPQHF
CDR3nt: TGTGCCAGTAGTAAGGAGGACCTTAGCAATCAGCCCCAGCATTTT
abundance: .
v_gene: TRBV19
d_gene: .
j_gene: TRBJ1-5

CDR3aa: CAISDSSGTNTGELFF
CDR3nt: TGTGCCATCAGTGACTCTAGCGGGACGAACACCGGGGAGCTGTTTTTT
abundance: .
v_gene: TRBV10-3
d_gene: TRBD2
j_gene: TRBJ2-2

CDR3aa: CASSRAQETQYF
CDR3nt: TGTGCCAGTAGTAGAGCTCAAGAGACCCAGTACTTC
abundance: .
v_gene: TRBV19
d_gene: .
j_gene: TRBJ2-5

CDR3aa: CASSLVPGGFDNEQFF
CDR3nt: TGTGCCAGCAGCTTAGTACCGGGAGGGTTTGACAATGAGCAGTTCTTC
abundance: .
v_gene: TRBV11-3
d_gene: TRBD2
j_gene: TRBJ2-1

CDR3aa: CASSPNGGWSTGELFF
CDR3nt: TGTGCCAGCTCACCAAATGGAGGGTGGAGCACCGGGGAGCTGTTTTTT
abundance: .
v_gene: TRBV18
d_gene: .
j_gene: TRBJ2-2

CDR3aa: CASSQGMQAFGFYGYF
CDR3nt: TGTGCCAGCAGCCAAGGAATGCAGGCCTTTGGGTTTTATGGGTACTTC
abundance: .
v_gene: TRBV4-2
d_gene: .
j_gene: TRBJ2-4

CDR3aa: CASSPRTSPTGELFF
CDR3nt: TGTGCCAGTAGTCCACGGACTAGTCCCACCGGGGAGCTGTTTTTT
abundance: .
v_gene: TRBV19
d_gene: TRBD2
j_gene: TRBJ2-2

CDR3aa: CASRRSQGNEKLFF
CDR3nt: TGTGCCAGCAGGCGGAGCCAGGGTAATGAAAAACTGTTTTTT
abundance: .
v_gene: TRBV2
d_gene: .
j_gene: TRBJ1-4

CDR3aa: CASSKTGNTEAFF
CDR3nt: TGTGCCAGTAGTAAGACAGGGAACACTGAAGCTTTCTTT
abundance: .
v_gene: TRBV19
d_gene: .
j_gene: TRBJ1-1

CDR3aa: CASSYSHRYYGYTF
CDR3nt: TGTGCCAGCAGTTACTCGCACAGGTACTATGGCTACACCTTC
abundance: .
v_gene: TRBV6-5
d_gene: .
j_gene: TRBJ1-2

CDR3aa: CAISRTEPYEQYF
CDR3nt: TGTGCCATCAGTAGGACAGAACCCTACGAGCAGTACTTC
abundance: .
v_gene: TRBV10-3
d_gene: .
j_gene: TRBJ2-7

CDR3aa: CASSPYLLAGVPGVRETQYF
CDR3nt: TGTGCCAGCAGCCCTTATTTGCTAGCGGGAGTCCCGGGAGTTCGGGAGACCCAGTACTTC
abundance: .
v_gene: TRBV7-8
d_gene: TRBD2
j_gene: TRBJ2-5

CDR3aa: CASSLSSRTSLADTQYF
CDR3nt: TGCGCCAGCAGCCTCTCGTCAAGGACTAGCTTGGCAGATACGCAGTATTTT
abundance: .
v_gene: TRBV4-1
d_gene: TRBD2
j_gene: TRBJ2-3

CDR3aa: CASSGVPYEQYF
CDR3nt: TGTGCCAGCAGTGGAGTACCCTACGAGCAGTACTTC
abundance: .
v_gene: TRBV6-5
d_gene: .
j_gene: TRBJ2-7

CDR3aa: CASSVGLRGDTQYF
CDR3nt: TGTGCCAGCAGCGTAGGGCTCCGGGGAGATACGCAGTATTTT
abundance: .
v_gene: TRBV9
d_gene: .
j_gene: TRBJ2-3

CDR3aa: CASSYGGLMNTEAFF
CDR3nt: TGTGCCAGCAGTTACGGCGGGTTAATGAACACTGAAGCTTTCTTT
abundance: few
v_gene: TRBV6-5
d_gene: .
j_gene: TRBJ1-1

CDR3aa: CASSSPGRERDRTQYF
CDR3nt: TGTGCCAGCAGTTCTCCAGGTCGGGAGAGGGATCGGACCCAGTACTTC
abundance: .
v_gene: TRBV27
d_gene: .
j_gene: TRBJ2-5

CDR3aa: CASSPFAVSEGNTIYF
CDR3nt: TGTGCCAGCAGCCCATTTGCGGTCTCGGAGGGAAACACCATATATTTT
abundance: .
v_gene: TRBV11-2
d_gene: .
j_gene: TRBJ1-3

CDR3aa: CASSEHRTGRNTIYF
CDR3nt: TGCGCCAGCAGTGAGCATCGGACAGGGCGAAACACCATATATTTT
abundance: .
v_gene: TRBV10-1
d_gene: TRBD1
j_gene: TRBJ1-3

CDR3aa: CASSVDSNTEAFF
CDR3nt: TGTGCCAGCAGCGTAGACTCGAACACTGAAGCTTTCTTT
abundance: .
v_gene: TRBV9
d_gene: .
j_gene: TRBJ1-1

CDR3aa: CASSLVAGVGDTQYF
CDR3nt: TGCGCCAGCAGCTTGGTAGCGGGAGTTGGAGATACGCAGTATTTT
abundance: .
v_gene: TRBV5-1
d_gene: TRBD2
j_gene: TRBJ2-3

CDR3aa: CASSQDRLAGSYEQYF
CDR3nt: TGCGCCAGCAGCCAAGATCGACTAGCGGGGTCCTACGAGCAGTACTTC
abundance: .
v_gene: TRBV4-1
d_gene: TRBD2
j_gene: TRBJ2-7

CDR3aa: CASSPRTAHNQPQHF
CDR3nt: TGTGCCAGCAGTCCGCGGACAGCCCACAATCAGCCCCAGCATTTT
abundance: .
v_gene: TRBV27
d_gene: .
j_gene: TRBJ1-5

CDR3aa: CASRLSGTTNQPQHF
CDR3nt: TGTGCCAGCAGACTAAGCGGGACTACCAATCAGCCCCAGCATTTT
abundance: .
v_gene: TRBV6-5
d_gene: .
j_gene: TRBJ1-5

CDR3aa: CASSPGQVASTDTQYF
CDR3nt: TGTGCCAGCAGCCCAGGACAGGTTGCTAGCACAGATACGCAGTATTTT
abundance: .
v_gene: TRBV7-7
d_gene: TRBD1
j_gene: TRBJ2-3

CDR3aa: CASSDRLAGPSTDTQYF
CDR3nt: TGTGCCAGCAGCGACCGACTAGCGGGGCCGAGCACAGATACGCAGTATTTT
abundance: .
v_gene: TRBV7-6
d_gene: TRBD2
j_gene: TRBJ2-3

CDR3aa: CASSDRAGGNNEQFF
CDR3nt: TGTGCCAGCAGTGACAGAGCGGGGGGTAACAATGAGCAGTTCTTC
abundance: .
v_gene: TRBV6-4
d_gene: TRBD2
j_gene: TRBJ2-1

CDR3aa: CASSRARGQGYNEQFF
CDR3nt: TGTGCCAGCAGCAGAGCCCGGGGACAGGGATACAATGAGCAGTTCTTC
abundance: .
v_gene: TRBV11-3
d_gene: TRBD1
j_gene: TRBJ2-1

CDR3aa: CASSLILQGRHGQPQHF
CDR3nt: TGTGCCAGCAGCCTTATACTACAGGGACGACACGGTCAGCCCCAGCATTTT
abundance: .
v_gene: TRBV27
d_gene: .
j_gene: TRBJ1-5

CDR3aa: CASSLVPSGTGEGNTEAFF
CDR3nt: TGTGCCAGCAGCTTGGTCCCATCCGGGACAGGGGAGGGGAACACTGAAGCTTTCTTT
abundance: .
v_gene: TRBV7-9
d_gene: TRBD1
j_gene: TRBJ1-1

CDR3aa: CSARGSQPQHF
CDR3nt: TGCAGTGCTAGGGGGAGTCAGCCCCAGCATTTT
abundance: .
v_gene: TRBV20-1
d_gene: .
j_gene: TRBJ1-5

CDR3aa: CASSLESGGKFF
CDR3nt: TGCGCCAGCAGCTTGGAGAGCGGGGGGAAGTTCTTC
abundance: .
v_gene: TRBV5-1
d_gene: TRBD2
j_gene: TRBJ2-1

CDR3aa: CASSRQGRTEAFF
CDR3nt: TGTGCCAGCAGCCGACAGGGTAGGACTGAAGCTTTCTTT
abundance: .
v_gene: TRBV27
d_gene: TRBD1
j_gene: TRBJ1-1